The subject of this entry is one T cell receptor beta chain. What this receptor recognizes is not known. Base qualities are not recorded, but no much larger clone differs from it by a single base. RNA was extracted using the RNeasy kit, and about 0.5 to 1 ug of the RNA was reverse transcribed with random hexamers. TCR beta CDR3 regions were amplified with the immunoSEQ multiplex PCR assay covering 54 Vbeta and 13 Jbeta segments. To correct PCR amplification bias, a synthetic template baseline was used for both primer optimization and computational correction. Regarding the original processing steps: Reads were annotated to V, D and J genes according to IMGT and were analyzed with immunoSEQ Analyzer, with only productive sequences retained. Clonality was calculated as one minus the Shannon entropy normalized by log2 of the number of productive unique sequences. Public and private clones were assessed among the 100 most prevalent clones of each patient and control. Clones were defined as Susac-specific when absent from the healthy and MS cohorts, from about 1,100 published viral clones and from other ImmuneACCESS disease sequences. The public reads were reprocessed in TCRdb via fastp at Q25 and MiXCR, keeping in-frame beta chains. Each record represents a unique CDR3 protein, reported with the most common genes and DNA among its rows. V and J calls and clone size were set by TCRdb, not the authors. The table for this sample lists 150,000 or so distinct CDR3 sequences; around 95% of them were counted only once. Roughly 0.16% of the sample is taken by the ten largest.

This specimen belongs to a study of CD8 T cells in Susac syndrome (dated by TCRdb to the late 2010s). About the investigation overall: Repertoire sequencing was used to test whether CD8+ T cell activation and differentiation in Susac syndrome was antigen driven. Clonality of the CD8+ T cell repertoire was compared between 11 to 12 healthy donors, roughly 14 Susac syndrome patients and approximately 16 multiple sclerosis patients.

Peripheral blood CD8+ and CD4+ T cells from healthy donors, Susac syndrome patients and multiple sclerosis patients were profiled by high-throughput TCR beta sequencing. The multiple sclerosis controls were treatment-naive patients who had stable or active relapsing-remitting disease and met the revised McDonald criteria. CD8+ TEMRA cells were enriched by FACS, while bulk CD8+ and CD4+ T cells were purified by magnetic negative isolation. Blood was drawn into EDTA tubes, processed within 24 hours, and PBMCs were isolated by density gradient centrifugation. PBMCs destined for TCR sequencing were cryopreserved in liquid nitrogen and later thawed in a 37 °C water bath. The sorted or isolated CD4+, CD8+ and CD8+ TEMRA cells reached a purity of at least 90%. Broader findings and caveats from the paper: The number of individuals in the TCR sequencing and HLA analysis was recognized as being relatively small.

Taken from the germline V gene (reference sequence), the CDR1 and CDR2 loops are MNHEY and SMNVEV. A distance of 17 bases separates the germline ends of V and J, which lose 5 bases and 4 bases respectively. The CDR3 measures 15 amino acids from cysteine to phenylalanine. The only DNA kept is the CDR3, 45 bases in frame from the first base. This sequence was found in a human donor with multiple sclerosis. Sequencing was carried out using CD8+ T cells from PBMCs. The rearrangement combines TRBV27 with TRBJ1-2, and the D gene may be TRBD1, 5 bases matching. The CDR3 region reads CASSPEERGSYGYTF. The DNA sequence follows: TGTGCCAGCAGTCCGGAAGAGAGGGGTTCCTATGGCTACACCTTC.